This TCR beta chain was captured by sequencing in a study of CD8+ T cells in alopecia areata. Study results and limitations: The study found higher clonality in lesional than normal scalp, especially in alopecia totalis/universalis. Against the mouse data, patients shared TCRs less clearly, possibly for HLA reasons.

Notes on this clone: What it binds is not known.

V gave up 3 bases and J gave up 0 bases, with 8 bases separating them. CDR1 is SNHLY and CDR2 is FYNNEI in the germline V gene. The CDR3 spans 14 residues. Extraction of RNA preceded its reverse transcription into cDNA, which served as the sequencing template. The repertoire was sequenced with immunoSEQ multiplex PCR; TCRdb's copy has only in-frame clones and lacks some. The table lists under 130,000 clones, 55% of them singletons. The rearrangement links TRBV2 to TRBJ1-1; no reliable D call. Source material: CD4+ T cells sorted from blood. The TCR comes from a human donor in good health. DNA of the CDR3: TGTGCCAGCAGTGATGTTTCAATGAACACTGAAGCTTTCTTT. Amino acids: CASSDVSMNTEAFF.